This is a list of T cell receptor beta chains from one sample in a study of T-cell reconstitution after alpha-beta-depleted transplantation in children. TCRdb reprocessed the PCR reads via MiXCR and lists one record per CDR3 protein. Of hundreds of thousands of distinct CDR3 sequences detected, around 15% appear once; the ten largest clones hold around 28%. The sample was PBMCs, mostly from graft donor cells, taken 360 days after TCRalphabeta/CD19-depleted stem cell transplant. Every receptor here comes from a boy less than two years old who had a stem cell transplant for Wiskott-Aldrich syndrome, so the T cells may come from the graft donor. The CDR3 runs from the conserved cysteine through the conserved F or W. The D gene is left open where the match is weak. The size field is filled for only some rows; it gives once, few, many or a size class.

15	TRBJ2-1	TRBD2	TRBV2	few	TGTGCCAGCAGTGACAGCGGGAGAGGGTACAATGAGCAGTTCTTC	CASSDSGRGYNEQFF
11	TRBJ2-5	.	TRBV5-6	few	TGTGCCAGCAGCTACTACGAGACCCAGTACTTC	CASSYYETQYF
17	TRBJ2-1	.	TRBV10-3	.	TGTGCCATCAGTATCACAGGGATCCGAACAGCCTACAATGAGCAGTTCTTC	CAISITGIRTAYNEQFF
15	TRBJ2-1	.	TRBV9	few	TGTGCCAGCAGCGTAGAGCCGAGGAGGTACAATGAGCAGTTCTTC	CASSVEPRRYNEQFF
13	TRBJ2-6	.	TRBV4-3	.	TGCGCCAGCGGGCAGGGAGGGGCCAACGTCCTGACTTTC	CASGQGGANVLTF
13	TRBJ2-2	TRBD1	TRBV27	few	TGTGCCAGCGAGACAGGGGGCGGCGGGGAGCTGTTTTTT	CASETGGGGELFF
14	TRBJ1-1	.	TRBV6-5	many	TGTGCCAGCAGTTATGGGGGTGGAAGGACTGAAGCTTTCTTT	CASSYGGGRTEAFF
13	TRBJ2-3	.	TRBV4-1	few	TGCGCCAGCAGCCGGCAGGGGAGAGATACGCAGTATTTT	CASSRQGRDTQYF
12	TRBJ1-2	.	TRBV12-3/TRBV12-4	.	TGTGCCAGCACGAGGACGGCAAGTGGCTACACCTTC	CASTRTASGYTF
13	TRBJ2-7	TRBD1	TRBV29-1	few	TGCAGCGTTCGGGACAGGGTGACCTACGAGCAGTACTTC	CSVRDRVTYEQYF
16	TRBJ1-4	.	TRBV6-1	few	TGTGCCAGCAGCAAGGCACCAAAAACAACTAATGAAAAACTGTTTTTT	CASSKAPKTTNEKLFF
13	TRBJ2-5	.	TRBV24-1	.	TGTGCCACCAGTGATTTTCACAGAGAGACCCAGTACTTC	CATSDFHRETQYF
13	TRBJ1-5	.	TRBV7-9	many	TGTGCCAGCAGCTTAGGCGGGGGTCAGCCCCAGCATTTT	CASSLGGGQPQHF
12	TRBJ2-3	.	TRBV7-2	.	TGTGCCAGCAGCCAAACAGGGGATACGCAGTATTTT	CASSQTGDTQYF
14	TRBJ2-2	.	TRBV12-3/TRBV12-4	.	TGTGCCAGCAGCAAGGACTTCCCCACCGGGGAGCTGTTTTTT	CASSKDFPTGELFF
15	TRBJ2-7	TRBD1	TRBV7-9	.	TGTGCCAGCAGCTTAGGGACAGGTTCTTCAGGCGAGCAGTACTTC	CASSLGTGSSGEQYF
16	TRBJ2-3	TRBD2	TRBV2	.	TGTGCCAGCAGTGGAACTAGCGTACCTGGCACAGATACGCAGTATTTT	CASSGTSVPGTDTQYF
13	TRBJ2-5	.	TRBV29-1	many	TGCAGCGTTGAAAAGGAAAACCAAGAGACCCAGTACTTC	CSVEKENQETQYF
16	TRBJ2-1	.	TRBV24-1	.	TGTGCCACCAGTGATCCAGGGGACAATTCCTACAATGAGCAGTTCTTC	CATSDPGDNSYNEQFF
19	TRBJ2-6	.	TRBV5-1	.	TGCGCCAGCAGCTTGGGGGCCGACAGGCACCTCTCTGGGGCCAACGTCCTGACTTTC	CASSLGADRHLSGANVLTF
13	TRBJ2-1	.	TRBV7-2	few	TGTGCCAGCAGCCTCGCTTACGACAATGAGCAGTTCTTC	CASSLAYDNEQFF
15	TRBJ2-5	.	TRBV5-6	many	TGTGCCAGCAGCTTGGTCCGGTGGACTCAAGAGACCCAGTACTTC	CASSLVRWTQETQYF
12	TRBJ2-5	.	TRBV5-1	.	TGCGCCAGCAGCTTAGTCCAAGAGACCCGGTACTTC	CASSLVQETRYF
15	TRBJ2-3	TRBD2	TRBV11-2	many	TGTGCCAGCAGCCAGAGCGGGAGATACACAGATACGCAGTATTTT	CASSQSGRYTDTQYF
21	TRBJ2-3	TRBD2	TRBV27	few	TGTGCCAGCAGTCAACCATCTCGACTAGCGGGAGGGTTTGGGGTGCCAGATACGCAGTATTTT	CASSQPSRLAGGFGVPDTQYF
15	TRBJ2-1	.	TRBV7-9	few	TGTGCCAGCAGCTTATTGTTAGCGGCAGACAATGAGCAGTTCTTC	CASSLLLAADNEQFF
13	TRBJ2-3	.	TRBV7-2	few	TGTGCCAGCAGCTTAGTCAGGGCCGGTACGCAGTATTTT	CASSLVRAGTQYF
13	TRBJ2-7	.	TRBV18	.	TGTGCCAGCTCACATTCGGGGGCCTACGAGCAGTACTTC	CASSHSGAYEQYF
14	TRBJ2-5	TRBD2	TRBV5-6	.	TGTGCCAGCAGCTTGCCCGGGAGGGCAGAGACCCAGTACTTC	CASSLPGRAETQYF
18	TRBJ2-1	.	TRBV3-1	few	TGTGCCAGCAGCCAAGATCGTGCCCCAGGTTCAATCTACAATGAGCAGTTCTTC	CASSQDRAPGSIYNEQFF